The rows below give T cell receptor beta chains drawn from one sample of a study of cytomegalovirus exposure and HLA in healthy donors. Method: immunoSEQ multiplex PCR; TCRdb's copy keeps in-frame clones and lacks some. This sample has about 120,000 clones, with about 73% found just once. What was sequenced was PBMCs. The receptors derive from a woman in her forties in good health and CMV-seropositive. Both conserved end residues are part of each CDR3. A D gene is named only where the DNA matches it firmly. The size entry is marked missing in some rows and otherwise reads once, few, many or a size class.

J,D,V,size,CDR3,DNA
TRBJ1-1,TRBD1,TRBV4-3,NA,CASSQETGQVGTEAFF,TGCGCCAGCAGCCAAGAAACGGGACAGGTCGGAACTGAAGCTTTCTTT
TRBJ1-6,TRBD1,TRBV5-1,NA,CASSLVGQGQSPLHF,TGCGCCAGCAGCCTCGTGGGACAGGGTCAATCACCCCTCCACTTT
TRBJ1-5,NA,TRBV6-1,NA,CAIAVQAGQPQHF,TGTGCCATCGCGGTGCAGGCGGGTCAGCCCCAGCATTTT
TRBJ1-2,TRBD1,TRBV6-4,NA,CASSYSTGGGGGYTF,TGTGCCAGCAGCTACTCAACAGGGGGCGGAGGCGGCTACACCTTC
TRBJ1-2,NA,TRBV5-5,NA,CASSLAMKAGDRSYTF,TGTGCCAGCAGCTTGGCGATGAAAGCCGGAGATAGAAGCTACACCTTC
TRBJ2-7,NA,TRBV10-3,once,CAIRSNNYEQYF,TGTGCCATCAGGTCAAACAACTACGAGCAGTACTTC
TRBJ1-1,NA,TRBV18,once,CASSGGGLNTEAFF,TGTGCCAGCTCAGGGGGGGGCCTGAACACTGAAGCTTTCTTT
TRBJ1-2,TRBD1,TRBV7-2,NA,CASSLIGQGAYGYTF,TGTGCCAGCAGCTTAATCGGACAGGGGGCATATGGCTACACCTTC
TRBJ2-7,NA,TRBV10-2,NA,CASSESDGGGSYEQYF,TGCGCCAGCAGTGAGTCGGACGGAGGCGGGTCCTACGAGCAGTACTTC
TRBJ2-2,NA,TRBV5-4,NA,CASSLEGGQITGELFF,TGTGCCAGCAGCTTGGAAGGTGGGCAGATTACCGGGGAGCTGTTTTTT
TRBJ2-5,TRBD1,TRBV6-5,NA,CASRTPGGQETQYF,TGTGCCAGCAGAACCCCAGGGGGCCAAGAGACCCAGTACTTC
TRBJ2-5,TRBD2,TRBV9,NA,CASSVSAGGSRETQYF,TGTGCCAGCAGCGTTTCAGCGGGGGGGTCTCGCGAGACCCAGTACTTC
TRBJ1-2,NA,TRBV9,NA,CASSVDLDGGYGYTF,TGTGCCAGCAGCGTAGATCTTGACGGCGGCTATGGCTACACCTTC
TRBJ1-4,NA,TRBV19,NA,CASRRARSEKLFF,TGTGCCAGTCGGAGGGCGCGGAGTGAAAAACTGTTTTTT
TRBJ2-4,TRBD1,TRBV5-6,few,CASSTDRAKNIQYF,TGTGCCAGCAGCACGGACAGGGCCAAAAACATTCAGTACTTC
TRBJ2-3,TRBD2,TRBV29-1,NA,CSVEDPSGGTDTQYF,TGCAGCGTTGAAGATCCTAGCGGGGGCACAGATACGCAGTATTTT
TRBJ1-1,NA,TRBV19,NA,CASSRQANTEAFF,TGTGCCAGTAGTAGACAGGCGAACACTGAAGCTTTCTTT
TRBJ1-2,TRBD1,TRBV15,few,CATSKQQGANYGYTF,TGTGCCACCAGCAAACAACAGGGGGCCAACTATGGCTACACCTTC
TRBJ2-7,NA,TRBV9,NA,CASSVGGRAYEQYF,TGTGCCAGCAGCGTAGGCGGCAGAGCCTACGAGCAGTACTTC
TRBJ2-5,NA,TRBV15,NA,CATSSRAIWPSETQYF,TGTGCCACCAGCTCCAGGGCCATATGGCCGAGTGAGACCCAGTACTTC
TRBJ1-2,NA,TRBV5-6,NA,CASSPGLRLNYGYTF,TGTGCCAGCAGCCCGGGACTCCGGCTCAACTATGGCTACACCTTC
TRBJ2-6,NA,TRBV29-1,few,CSALSGANVLTF,TGCAGCGCTCTCTCTGGGGCCAACGTCCTGACTTTC
TRBJ1-1,TRBD1,TRBV7-2,NA,CATRQGGSRAFF,TGTGCAACCCGACAGGGAGGATCCCGAGCTTTCTTT
TRBJ2-3,TRBD2,TRBV29-1,once,CSVNALTGWRGGTDTQYF,TGCAGCGTTAACGCCCTTACGGGTTGGCGGGGGGGCACAGATACGCAGTATTTT
TRBJ1-1,TRBD1,TRBV10-3,NA,CATRRQGSTEAFF,TGTGCCACCAGGAGACAGGGGAGCACTGAAGCTTTCTTT
TRBJ1-4,TRBD1,TRBV7-2,NA,CASRTGQGAANEKLFF,TGTGCCAGCAGAACGGGACAGGGGGCGGCTAATGAAAAACTGTTTTTT
TRBJ1-3,NA,TRBV7-2,NA,CASSFERNTIYF,TGTGCCAGCAGCTTTGAGAGAAACACCATATATTTT
TRBJ1-2,NA,TRBV29-1,NA,CSVEVGGGGYTF,TGCAGCGTTGAGGTCGGGGGAGGAGGCTACACCTTC
TRBJ2-7,TRBD2,TRBV9,NA,CASSVGEAGETYEQYF,TGTGCCAGCAGCGTGGGGGAAGCGGGGGAGACCTACGAGCAGTACTTC
TRBJ2-2,NA,TRBV7-2,NA,CASSLLQGNTGELFF,TGTGCCAGCAGCCTCCTACAGGGGAACACCGGGGAGCTGTTTTTT
TRBJ1-1,TRBD1,TRBV7-3,NA,CASRAGTAYTEAFF,TGTGCCAGCAGGGCCGGGACAGCATACACTGAAGCTTTCTTT
TRBJ2-7,NA,TRBV27,NA,CASRGVSYEQYF,TGTGCCAGCAGGGGAGTCTCCTACGAGCAGTACTTC
TRBJ2-7,NA,TRBV27,few,CASSSWGGSYEQYF,TGTGCCAGCAGTTCCTGGGGCGGATCCTACGAGCAGTACTTC
TRBJ1-6,NA,TRBV11-2,NA,CASSITGRGNSPLHF,TGTGCCAGCAGCATCACAGGGAGGGGCAATTCACCCCTCCACTTT
TRBJ2-3,NA,TRBV7-2,NA,CASSQAAGEDTQYF,TGTGCCAGCAGCCAGGCCGCAGGGGAGGATACGCAGTATTTT
TRBJ1-4,NA,TRBV4-2,few,CASSQDAGSKLFF,TGTGCCAGCAGCCAAGACGCAGGGTCAAAACTGTTTTTT
TRBJ1-4,NA,TRBV18,few,CASSPPEGGSEKLFF,TGTGCCAGCTCACCACCCGAGGGGGGGAGTGAAAAACTGTTTTTT
TRBJ1-1,NA,TRBV5-1,NA,CASSIGRTEAFF,TGCGCCAGCAGCATCGGGAGGACTGAAGCTTTCTTT
TRBJ2-3,NA,TRBV5-1,NA,CASSPARGADTQYF,TGCGCCAGCAGCCCCGCTAGGGGCGCAGATACGCAGTATTTT
TRBJ1-6,NA,TRBV9,NA,CASSVAGASSYNSPLHF,TGTGCCAGCAGCGTAGCAGGGGCGAGCTCCTATAATTCACCCCTCCACTTT
TRBJ2-3,NA,TRBV7-9,NA,CASSSLSEDTQYF,TGTGCCAGCAGCTCCCTTAGCGAGGATACGCAGTATTTT
TRBJ2-7,TRBD1,TRBV5-1,NA,CASRHTTGSSYEQYF,TGCGCCAGCAGACACACGACAGGGTCCTCCTACGAGCAGTACTTC
TRBJ2-7,NA,TRBV5-1,few,CASSFSESEQYF,TGCGCCAGCAGCTTTTCTGAGTCCGAGCAGTACTTC
TRBJ2-7,NA,TRBV7-9,NA,CASSMRRQGGNYEQYF,TGTGCCAGCAGCATGAGGCGGCAGGGAGGAAACTACGAGCAGTACTTC
TRBJ1-1,NA,TRBV5-5,NA,CASSYPGDTEAFF,TGTGCCAGCAGCTACCCAGGGGACACTGAAGCTTTCTTT
TRBJ2-3,NA,TRBV7-9,NA,CASSLPSGGLGADTQYF,TGTGCCAGCAGCTTACCGTCTGGCGGTCTTGGTGCAGATACGCAGTATTTT
TRBJ2-7,NA,TRBV6-1,few,CASSESPTSLVPYEQYF,TGTGCCAGCAGTGAAAGTCCCACTAGCTTGGTTCCCTACGAGCAGTACTTC
TRBJ2-7,NA,TRBV6-6,NA,CASSYKGGSYEQYF,TGTGCCAGCAGTTACAAAGGGGGCTCCTACGAGCAGTACTTC
TRBJ1-1,NA,TRBV11-2,few,CASSFLRGDTEAFF,TGTGCCAGCAGCTTTCTTCGGGGAGACACTGAAGCTTTCTTT
TRBJ1-1,NA,TRBV7-3,NA,CASSPRGSGTEAFF,TGTGCCAGCAGCCCCAGGGGCTCGGGGACTGAAGCTTTCTTT
TRBJ1-1,NA,TRBV21-1,NA,CASSKRWGGVRVVNTEAFF,TGTGCCAGCAGCAAACGGTGGGGAGGGGTTAGGGTCGTGAACACTGAAGCTTTCTTT
TRBJ2-3,NA,TRBV5-4,NA,CASSPAGTDTQYF,TGTGCCAGCAGCCCCGCGGGGACAGATACGCAGTATTTT